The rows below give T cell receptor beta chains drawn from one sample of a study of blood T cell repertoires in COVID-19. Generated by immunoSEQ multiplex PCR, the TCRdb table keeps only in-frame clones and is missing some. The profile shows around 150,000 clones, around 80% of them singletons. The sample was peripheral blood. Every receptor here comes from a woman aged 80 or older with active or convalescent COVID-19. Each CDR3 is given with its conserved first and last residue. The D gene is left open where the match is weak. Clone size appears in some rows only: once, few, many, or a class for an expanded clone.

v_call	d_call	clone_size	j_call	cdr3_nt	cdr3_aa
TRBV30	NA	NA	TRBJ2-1	TGTGCCTGGAACCTGGGGGGAAATGAGCAGTTCTTC	CAWNLGGNEQFF
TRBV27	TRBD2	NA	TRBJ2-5	TGTGCCAGCAGTTTATCCGGTAGCGGGGGTGTAGAGACCCAGTACTTC	CASSLSGSGGVETQYF
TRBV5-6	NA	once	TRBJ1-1	TGTGCCAGCAGCTTCGACAGGCGCAACACTGAAGCTTTCTTT	CASSFDRRNTEAFF
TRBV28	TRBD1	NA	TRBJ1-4	TGTGCCAGCAGACCATCGGGACAGGGATTGGAAAAACTGTTTTTT	CASRPSGQGLEKLFF
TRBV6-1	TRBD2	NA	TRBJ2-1	TGTGCCAGCAGTGTATCGGGGGGGCACGGGGGTGGTGAGCAGTTCTTC	CASSVSGGHGGGEQFF
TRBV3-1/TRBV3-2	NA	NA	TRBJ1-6	TGTGCCAGCAGCCGCGGGGCGCTTGGGGCCTATAATTCACCCCTCCACTTT	CASSRGALGAYNSPLHF
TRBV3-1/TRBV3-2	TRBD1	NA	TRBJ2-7	TGTGCCAGCAGCCATGCCCCCGGGACAGCGAATTACGAGCAGTACTTC	CASSHAPGTANYEQYF
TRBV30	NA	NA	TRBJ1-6	TGTGCCTGGAGTGCCCCGGGGATCGGTAATTCATCCCTCCACTTT	CAWSAPGIGNSSLHF
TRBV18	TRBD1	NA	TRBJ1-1	TGTGCCAGCTCATCCGATCGACAGGGCATGTATGAAGCTTTCTTT	CASSSDRQGMYEAFF
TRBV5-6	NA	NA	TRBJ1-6	TGTGCCAGCAGCCCCACCCCGGGACATCGTAATTCACCCCTCCACTTT	CASSPTPGHRNSPLHF